This entry lists 21 T cell receptor beta chains sequenced from one sample in a study of control samples from healthy donors and cancer patients. Produced via immunoSEQ multiplex PCR; TCRdb's table is partial and in-frame only. The sample yields over 150,000 clones, around 91% seen once. Sequenced: blood. Receptors were obtained from a woman in her 50s in good health.

This chain links TRBV3-1 (or the pseudogene TRBV3-2) with TRBJ2-7; TRBD2 might be the D (6 bases). The V gene lost 4 bases and the J gene lost 0 bases, with 16 bases spanning the gap. Germline CDR1 is LGHDT and CDR2 is YNNKEL (reference sequence). The CDR3 totals 16 residues. CDR3 DNA: TGTGCCAGCAGCCCCCAGTGCGGGGCGTGCTCCTACGAGCAGTACTTC. Translation gives CASSPQCGACSYEQYF.

The rearrangement uses TRBV5-4 and TRBJ2-5; the match to TRBD1 covers 7 bases. The CDR3 is 15 amino acids. Germline V gene data show CDR1 as SGHNT and CDR2 as YYREEE (reference sequence). V lost 4 bases and J lost 3; bases outside the gene matches: 9. CDR3 sequence: CASSPTGTAEETQYF. CDR3 DNA sequence: TGTGCCAGCAGCCCGACCGGGACAGCCGAAGAGACCCAGTACTTC. Looking up the rest from reference TRBV5-4 and TRBJ2-5 gives the full variable domain: ETGVTQSPTHLIKTRGQQVTLRCSSQSGHNTVSWYQQALGQGPQFIFQYYREEENGRGNFPPRFSGLQFPNYSSELNVNALELDDSALYLCASSPTGTAEETQYFGPGTRLLVL.

This clone has only one observation. V usage is TRBV7-9 and J usage is TRBJ1-1; 7 bases are a match to TRBD1. The CDR3 covers 14 residues. V was pared by 5 bases and J by 1 base, with 4 bases of the junction left unmatched. Germline V gene data show CDR1 as SEHNR and CDR2 as FQNEAQ (reference sequence). The CDR3 bases are TGTGCCAGCAGCAAGGGACAGTCGAACACTGAAGCTTTCTTT. Translating gives CASSKGQSNTEAFF.

This clone is a singleton in its sample. The genes are TRBV13 and TRBJ2-2; weak D call: TRBD2 (5 bases). CDR3 length: 17 amino acids. Germline lookup yields CDR1 PRHDT and CDR2 FYEKMQ (reference sequence). V lost 5 bases to trimming and J lost 5 bases, with 21 bases between them. CDR3 nucleotides: TGTGCCAGCAGCGTACTAACTAGTGGTAGAAGGACCGGGGAGCTGTTTTTT. Translation gives CASSVLTSGRRTGELFF.

This clone has a handful of counts. V gene TRBV6-4 combines with J gene TRBJ1-2, with a tentative D call TRBD1 (5 bases). The germline V gene encodes CDR1 MRHNA and CDR2 SNTAGT. The V end lost 6 bases, the J end lost 2 bases, and 16 bases lay between the germline ends. The CDR3 is 15 amino acids. CDR3 nucleotides: TGTGCCAGCAGGCCCGACGGGGCCCGAAACTATGGCTACACCTTC. Translation: CASRPDGARNYGYTF.

The chain employs TRBV19 and TRBJ2-5, with D tentatively TRBD1 (7 bases). Trimming cost V 3 bases and J 1 base, with 12 bases left between them. CDR1 and CDR2 (germline): LNHDA, SQIVND (reference sequence). The CDR3 consists of 15 residues. The CDR3 spells CASSMRRDSQETQYF. CDR3 nucleotide sequence: TGTGCCAGTAGTATGAGGCGGGACAGCCAAGAGACCCAGTACTTC.

V gene TRBV5-4 combines with J gene TRBJ1-1; no clear D gene. V was trimmed by 0 bases and J by 4 bases, leaving 7 bases between them. This CDR3 is 13 amino acids long. Per the germline V gene, CDR1 is SGHNT and CDR2 is YYREEE (reference sequence). The CDR3 is CASSLGGATEAFF. CDR3 nucleotide sequence: TGTGCCAGCAGCTTGGGGGGAGCCACTGAAGCTTTCTTT.

The rearrangement uses TRBV11-2 and TRBJ1-2; D is perhaps TRBD1 (6 bases). Germline CDR1 is SGHAT and CDR2 is FQNNGV. V lost 3 bases and J lost 7, with 15 bases in between. This CDR3 spans 14 amino acids. The CDR3 region is CASSFIRGQGGYTF. CDR3 DNA: TGTGCCAGCAGCTTTATCCGGGGGCAAGGTGGCTACACCTTC.

This sequence joins TRBV19 and TRBJ1-2; D possibly corresponds to TRBD1 (6 bases). Trimming shortened V by 6 bases and J by 1 base, and 21 bases separated the two germline ends. Germline V lookup: CDR1 LNHDA, CDR2 SQIVND (reference sequence). The CDR3 is 17 amino acids. CDR3 in amino acids: CASRQTGDSIHNYGYTF. Written as DNA, the CDR3 is TGTGCCAGTAGGCAGACAGGCGACTCAATTCATAACTATGGCTACACCTTC.

The chain employs TRBV7-2 and TRBJ1-1; 8 positions match TRBD1. Germline values: CDR1 SGHTA, CDR2 FQGNSA. This CDR3 has 13 amino acids. V trimming: 3 bases; J trimming: 11 bases; junction bases outside the gene matches: 8. CDR3 nucleotides: TGTGCCAGCAGCTTTACGGCTTACAGGGGGGCTTTCTTT. Encoded protein: CASSFTAYRGAFF.

J is TRBJ2-1 and V is TRBV6-5; D gene unclear. Trimming left V 5 bases short and J 7 bases short, with 9 bases between. Germline loops: CDR1 MNHEY, CDR2 SVGAGI. This CDR3 spans 12 amino acids. The CDR3 nucleotides read TGTGCCAGCAGTCCAACCCGGAATGAGCAGTTCTTC. This codes for CASSPTRNEQFF.

This clone was found once. The J gene is TRBJ1-6, the V gene TRBV6-2 or TRBV6-3, with 9 bases lining up with TRBD1. J was trimmed by 7 bases and V by 5 bases; bases with no gene match: 3. The CDR3 contains 14 residues. From germline, CDR1 is MNHEY and CDR2 SVGEGT. CDR3 protein: CASSTGTGNSPLHF. Here the CDR3 DNA reads TGTGCCAGCAGTACCGGGACAGGGAATTCACCCCTCCACTTT.

This chain connects TRBV7-9 to TRBJ2-1; 10 bases map to TRBD2. CDR1 is SEHNR, CDR2 FQNEAQ, per germline (reference sequence). The length of the CDR3 is 17 residues. The trim removed 5 bases at V and 8 bases at J, leaving 15 bases unmatched. CDR3 DNA sequence: TGTGCCAGCAGCCCAAACCGGCTAGCGGGGGACGGACATGAGCAGTTCTTC. Translated: CASSPNRLAGDGHEQFF. Using reference TRBV7-9 and TRBJ2-1 for the parts outside the CDR3, the full variable domain is DTGVSQNPRHKITKRGQNVTFRCDPISEHNRLYWYRQTLGQGPEFLTYFQNEAQLEKSRLLSDRFSAERPKGSFSTLEIQRTEQGDSAMYLCASSPNRLAGDGHEQFFGPGTRLTVL.

The chain joins TRBV3-1 (or the pseudogene TRBV3-2) to TRBJ1-6, with 9 bases matching TRBD1. CDR1 and CDR2 from the germline V gene are LGHDT and YNNKEL (reference sequence). This CDR3 spans 16 amino acids. V lost 4 bases to trimming and J lost 7 bases; unmatched junction nucleotides: 8. The CDR3 region is CASSPRTGTGNSPLHF. The CDR3 coding sequence is TGTGCCAGCAGCCCTAGGACCGGGACAGGGAATTCACCCCTCCACTTT.

This clone was observed a single time. V and J are TRBV18 and TRBJ1-1; D is unresolved. Germline CDR1 and CDR2: KGHSH and LQKENI. V was cut by 3 bases and J by 10 bases, with 15 bases left in between. The CDR3 covers 13 residues. The CDR3: CASSPDGRRGAFF. The DNA of the CDR3 is TGTGCCAGCTCACCGGACGGTCGACGAGGAGCTTTCTTT.

The genes are TRBV6-5 and TRBJ1-3; 7 bases are a match to TRBD1. The CDR3 runs to 15 residues. The germline V gene encodes CDR1 MNHEY and CDR2 SVGAGI. The V segment lost 7 bases and the J segment 3 bases; nucleotides outside the gene matches: 9. CDR3 nucleotide sequence: TGTGCCAGCACCCGCAACCGACAGGGTGGAAACACCATATATTTT. It yields the protein CASTRNRQGGNTIYF.

The chain uses TRBV29-1 and TRBJ1-1, with D perhaps TRBD1 (5 bases). V dropped 6 bases and J dropped 10 bases, with 18 bases sitting between them. The CDR3 covers 12 residues. The germline V gene has CDR1 SQVTM and CDR2 ANQGSEA. Written as DNA, the CDR3 is TGCAGCGTCGCGGGTCTGACAGCAGTAGCTTTCTTT. It is translated as CSVAGLTAVAFF.

The rearrangement joins TRBV28 to TRBJ1-3, with unresolved D. Germline values: CDR1 MDHEN, CDR2 SYDVKM. Trimming pared 7 bases from V and 0 bases from J, leaving 13 bases between. The CDR3 extends over 15 amino acids. CDR3 coding DNA: TGTGCCAGCACCCCTATGGGAAGCTCTGGAAACACCATATATTTT. Its translation is CASTPMGSSGNTIYF.

The CDR3 is CASSLIPSTGEKLFF. The CDR3 DNA reads TGCGCCAGCAGCCTTATTCCTTCAACGGGCGAAAAACTGTTTTTT. This chain links TRBV4-1 with TRBJ1-4; D not certain. Germline loops: CDR1 MGHRA, CDR2 YSYEKL. The V end lost 4 bases, the J end lost 8 bases, and 17 bases lay between the germline ends. The CDR3 runs to 15 residues.

Here the CDR3 DNA reads TGTGCCAGCAGCTTAGGGGTCGGAACAGGGGATTTGGACACTGAAGCTTTCTTT. It translates to CASSLGVGTGDLDTEAFF. The V and J genes are TRBV7-2 and TRBJ1-1; the match to TRBD1 covers 7 bases. The germline V gene has CDR1 SGHTA and CDR2 FQGNSA. The CDR3 is 18 residues long. Trimming removed 1 base from V and 3 bases from J; junction bases left unmatched: 14.

This clone has a handful of counts. V and J are TRBV5-5 and TRBJ2-3, with a weak D call TRBD1 (5 bases). The CDR3 length is 15 residues. Per the germline V gene, CDR1 is SGHKS and CDR2 is YYEKEE (reference sequence). The V and J ends lost 2 bases and 0 bases respectively, with 10 bases between them. As DNA, the CDR3 is TGTGCCAGCAGCTTTCAGGGATCTAGCACAGATACGCAGTATTTT. Its protein is CASSFQGSSTDTQYF. Supplemented by reference TRBV5-5 and TRBJ2-3, the full variable domain reads DAGVTQSPTHLIKTRGQQVTLRCSPISGHKSVSWYQQVLGQGPQFIFQYYEKEERGRGNFPDRFSARQFPNYSSELNVNALLLGDSALYLCASSFQGSSTDTQYFGPGTRLTVL.